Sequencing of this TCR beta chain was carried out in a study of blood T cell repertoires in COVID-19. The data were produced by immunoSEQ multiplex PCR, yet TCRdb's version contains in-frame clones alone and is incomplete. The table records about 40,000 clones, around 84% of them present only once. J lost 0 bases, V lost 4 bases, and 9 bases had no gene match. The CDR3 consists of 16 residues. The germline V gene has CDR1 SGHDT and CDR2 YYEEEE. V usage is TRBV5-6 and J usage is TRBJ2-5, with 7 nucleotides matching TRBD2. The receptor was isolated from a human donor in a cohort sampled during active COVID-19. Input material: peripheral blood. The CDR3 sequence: CASSTLATWYQETQYF. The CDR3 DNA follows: TGTGCCAGCAGCACACTAGCGACCTGGTACCAAGAGACCCAGTACTTC. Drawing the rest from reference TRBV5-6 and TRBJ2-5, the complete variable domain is DAGVTQSPTHLIKTRGQQVTLRCSPKSGHDTVSWYQQALGQGPQFIFQYYEEEERQRGNFPDRFSGHQFPNYSSELNVNALLLGDSALYLCASSTLATWYQETQYFGPGTRLLVL.